This TCR beta chain stems from a study of CD8+CD57+ T cells in acquired aplastic anemia. At the level of the study: Sorted CD4+ and CD8+ cells gave a mean 3.2 ug DNA, range 0.2 to 27.4 ug. Notes on the study in general: Patients and controls shared approximately 30 CD8+ CDR3 sequences. Patients and healthy controls showed no significant CD8+ Simpson's diversity difference.

Concerning this clonotype: Its specificity is not known.

Whoever was chosen for sequencing had shown CD8+CD57+ cell expansion by flow cytometry. Therapy had not been given to patients before blood sampling. CDR3 and TCR beta VDJ profiling relied on a genomic DNA template. TCRdb recomputed calls from the reads with MiXCR, one row per CDR3 protein. The data contain 130,000 or so distinct CDR3 sequences, 55% to 60% of them singletons. This CDR3 comprises 15 residues. Trimming shortened V by 2 bases and J by 4 bases, and 12 bases separated the two germline ends. CDR1 and CDR2 (germline): SGHVS, FQNEAQ. The TCR sequence derives from a human donor with aplastic anemia. The sequencing sample was made of sorted CD4+, CD8+, or CD8+CD57+ T cells (not recorded which) from PBMCs. The gene calls are TRBV7-8 and TRBJ1-5; D unclear. DNA for the CDR3: TGTGCCAGCAGCTTATCCGGGGAGGTAAATCAGCCCCAGCATTTT. This gives the protein CASSLSGEVNQPQHF.